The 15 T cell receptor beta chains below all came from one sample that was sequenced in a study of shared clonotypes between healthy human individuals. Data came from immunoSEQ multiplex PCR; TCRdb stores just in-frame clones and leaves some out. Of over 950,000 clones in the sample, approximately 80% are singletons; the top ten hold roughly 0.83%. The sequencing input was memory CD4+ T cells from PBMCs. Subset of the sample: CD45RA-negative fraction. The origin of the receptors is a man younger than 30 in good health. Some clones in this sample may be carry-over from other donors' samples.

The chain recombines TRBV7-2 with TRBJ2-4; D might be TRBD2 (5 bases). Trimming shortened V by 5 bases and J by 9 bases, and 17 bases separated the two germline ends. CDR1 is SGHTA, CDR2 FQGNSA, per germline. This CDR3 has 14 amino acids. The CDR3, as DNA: TGTGCCAGCAGCCCGTCTAACGCACGGGGCATTCAGTACTTC. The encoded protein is CASSPSNARGIQYF. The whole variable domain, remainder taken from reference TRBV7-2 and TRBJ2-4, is GAGVSQSPSNKVTEKGKDVELRCDPISGHTALYWYRQSLGQGLEFLIYFQGNSAPDKSGLPSDRFSAERTGGSVSTLTIQRTQQEDSAVYLCASSPSNARGIQYFGAGTRLSVL.

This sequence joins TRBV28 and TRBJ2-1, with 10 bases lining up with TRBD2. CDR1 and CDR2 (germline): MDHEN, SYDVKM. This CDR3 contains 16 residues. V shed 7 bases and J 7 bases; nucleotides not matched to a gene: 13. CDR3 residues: CASNEWASGSWNEQFF. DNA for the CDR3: TGTGCCAGCAATGAGTGGGCTAGCGGGAGTTGGAATGAGCAGTTCTTC.

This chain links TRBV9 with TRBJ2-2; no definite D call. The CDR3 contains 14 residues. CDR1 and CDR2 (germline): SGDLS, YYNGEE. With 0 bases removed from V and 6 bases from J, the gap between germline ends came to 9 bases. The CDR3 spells CASSVELGSGELFF. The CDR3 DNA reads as TGTGCCAGCAGCGTAGAATTGGGGTCCGGGGAGCTGTTTTTT.

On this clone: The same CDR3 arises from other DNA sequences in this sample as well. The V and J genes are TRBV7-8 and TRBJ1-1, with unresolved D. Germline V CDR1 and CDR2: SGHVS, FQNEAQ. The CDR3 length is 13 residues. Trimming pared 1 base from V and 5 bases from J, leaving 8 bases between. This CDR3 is CASSLEAGTEAFF. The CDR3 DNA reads TGTGCCAGCAGCTTAGAGGCAGGAACTGAAGCTTTCTTT.

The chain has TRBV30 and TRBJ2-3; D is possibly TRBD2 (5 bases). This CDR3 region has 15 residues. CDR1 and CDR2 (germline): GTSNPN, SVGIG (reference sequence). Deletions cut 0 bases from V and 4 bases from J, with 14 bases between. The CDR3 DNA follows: TGTGCCTGGAGTGTTTTAGCCGGGAAGGCAGATACGCAGTATTTT. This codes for CAWSVLAGKADTQYF.

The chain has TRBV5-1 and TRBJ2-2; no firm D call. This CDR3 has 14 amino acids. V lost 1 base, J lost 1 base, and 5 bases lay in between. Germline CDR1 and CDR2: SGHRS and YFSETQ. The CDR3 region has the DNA TGCGCCAGCAGCTTGTCGGTGAACACCGGGGAGCTGTTTTTT. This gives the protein CASSLSVNTGELFF.

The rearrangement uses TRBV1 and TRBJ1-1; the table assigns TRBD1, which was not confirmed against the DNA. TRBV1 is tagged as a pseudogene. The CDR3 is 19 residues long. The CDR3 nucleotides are TGCACCAGCAGCCAAGCCCCGAGGGACAGTCTGAATATGAACACTGAAGCTTTCTTT. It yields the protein CTSSQAPRDSLNMNTEAFF.

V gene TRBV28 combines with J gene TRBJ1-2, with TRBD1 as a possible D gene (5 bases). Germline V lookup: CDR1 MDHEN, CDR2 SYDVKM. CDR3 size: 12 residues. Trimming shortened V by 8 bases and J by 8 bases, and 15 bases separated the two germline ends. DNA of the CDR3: TGTGCCAGCGTTGGTGGGGGTTACGGCTACACCTTC. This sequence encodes CASVGGGYGYTF.

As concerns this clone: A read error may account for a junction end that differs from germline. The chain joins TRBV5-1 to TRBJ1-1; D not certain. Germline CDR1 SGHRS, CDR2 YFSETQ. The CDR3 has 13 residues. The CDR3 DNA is TGCGCCAGCAAGGTACAGACCAACACTGAATCTTTCTTT. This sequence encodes CASKVQTNTESFF.

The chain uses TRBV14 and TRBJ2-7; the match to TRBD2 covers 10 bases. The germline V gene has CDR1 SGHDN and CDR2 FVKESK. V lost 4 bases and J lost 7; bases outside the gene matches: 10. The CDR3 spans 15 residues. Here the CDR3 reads CASSPSFSGRLEQYF. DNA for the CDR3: TGTGCCAGCAGCCCAAGCTTTAGCGGGAGGCTAGAGCAGTACTTC.

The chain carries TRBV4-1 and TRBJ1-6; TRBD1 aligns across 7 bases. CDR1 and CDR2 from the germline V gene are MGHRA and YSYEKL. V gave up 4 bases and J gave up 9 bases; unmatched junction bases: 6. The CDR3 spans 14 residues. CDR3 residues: CASSLDRPASPLHF. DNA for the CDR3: TGCGCCAGCAGCCTGGACAGGCCTGCTTCACCCCTCCACTTT.

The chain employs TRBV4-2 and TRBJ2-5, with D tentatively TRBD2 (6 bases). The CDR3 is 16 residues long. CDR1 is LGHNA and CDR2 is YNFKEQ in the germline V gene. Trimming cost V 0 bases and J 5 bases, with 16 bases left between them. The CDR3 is CASSQESLGRGETQYF. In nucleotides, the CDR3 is TGTGCCAGCAGCCAAGAAAGTCTCGGGAGAGGCGAGACCCAGTACTTC.

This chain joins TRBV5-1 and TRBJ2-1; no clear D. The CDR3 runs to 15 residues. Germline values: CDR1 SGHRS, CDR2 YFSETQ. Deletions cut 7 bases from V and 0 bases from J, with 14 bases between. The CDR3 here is CASGQGLTSYNEQFF. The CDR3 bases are TGCGCCAGCGGGCAAGGCCTTACCTCCTACAATGAGCAGTTCTTC.

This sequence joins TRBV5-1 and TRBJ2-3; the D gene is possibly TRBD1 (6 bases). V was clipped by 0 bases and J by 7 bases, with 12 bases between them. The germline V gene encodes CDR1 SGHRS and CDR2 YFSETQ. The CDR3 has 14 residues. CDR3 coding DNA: TGCGCCAGCAGCTTGGCAGGGGATAGGAATACGCAGTATTTT. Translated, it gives CASSLAGDRNTQYF.

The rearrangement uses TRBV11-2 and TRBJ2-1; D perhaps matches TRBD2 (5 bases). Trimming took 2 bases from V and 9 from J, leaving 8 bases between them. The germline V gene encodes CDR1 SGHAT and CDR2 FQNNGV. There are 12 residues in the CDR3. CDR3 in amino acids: CASSLTGIEQFF. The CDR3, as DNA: TGTGCCAGCAGCTTAACCGGGATTGAGCAGTTCTTC.